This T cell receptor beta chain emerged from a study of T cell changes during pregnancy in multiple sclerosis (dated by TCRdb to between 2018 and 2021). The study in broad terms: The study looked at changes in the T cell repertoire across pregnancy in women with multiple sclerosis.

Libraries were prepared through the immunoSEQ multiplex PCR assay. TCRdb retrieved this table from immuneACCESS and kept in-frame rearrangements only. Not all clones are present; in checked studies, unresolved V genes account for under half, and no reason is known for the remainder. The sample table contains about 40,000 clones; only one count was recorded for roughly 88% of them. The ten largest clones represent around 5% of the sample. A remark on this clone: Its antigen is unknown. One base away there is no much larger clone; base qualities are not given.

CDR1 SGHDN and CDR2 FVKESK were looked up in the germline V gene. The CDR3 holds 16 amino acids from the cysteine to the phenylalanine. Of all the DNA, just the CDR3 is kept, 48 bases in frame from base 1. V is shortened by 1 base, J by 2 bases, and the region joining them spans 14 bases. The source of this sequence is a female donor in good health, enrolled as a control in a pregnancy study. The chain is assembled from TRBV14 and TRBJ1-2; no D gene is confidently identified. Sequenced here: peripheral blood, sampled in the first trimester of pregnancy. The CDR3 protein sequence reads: CASSQVGWAGNYGYTF. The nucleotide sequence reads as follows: TGTGCCAGCAGCCAAGTTGGGTGGGCAGGAAACTATGGCTACACCTTC.